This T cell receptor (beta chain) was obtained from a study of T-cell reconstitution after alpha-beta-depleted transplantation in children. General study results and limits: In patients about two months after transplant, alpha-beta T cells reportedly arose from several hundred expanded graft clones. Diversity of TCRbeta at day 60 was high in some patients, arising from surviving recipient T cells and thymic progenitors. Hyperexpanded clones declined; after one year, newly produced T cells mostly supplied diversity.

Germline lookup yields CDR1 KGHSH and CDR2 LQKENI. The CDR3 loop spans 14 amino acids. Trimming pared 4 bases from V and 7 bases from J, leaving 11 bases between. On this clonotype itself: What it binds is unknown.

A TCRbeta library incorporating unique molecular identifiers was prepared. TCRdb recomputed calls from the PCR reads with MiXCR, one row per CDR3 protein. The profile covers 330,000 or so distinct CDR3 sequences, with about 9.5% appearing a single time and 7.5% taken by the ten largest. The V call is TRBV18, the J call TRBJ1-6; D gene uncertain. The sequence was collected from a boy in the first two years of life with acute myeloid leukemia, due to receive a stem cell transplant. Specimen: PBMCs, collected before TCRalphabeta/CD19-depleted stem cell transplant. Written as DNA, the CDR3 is TGTGCCAGCTCACTACAGAGCGGGAATTCACCCCTCCACTTT. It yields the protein CASSLQSGNSPLHF.